This T cell receptor beta chain is drawn from a study of identifying expanded T cells in peripheral blood. Points from the study as a whole: Clone count variance between approximately two-week samples rose with total template count. About 1.2 clones differed between technical replicates, versus roughly 16 and 20 over time.

Measured with immunoSEQ multiplex PCR; TCRdb has only the in-frame clones, and not every one. The table records around 100,000 clones, about 87% of them present only once. No infections or other immune events were documented during collection. The V end was cut by 5 bases, the J end by 6 bases, with 11 bases between. The germline V gene has CDR1 MNHNY and CDR2 SVGAGI (reference sequence). The CDR3 sequence is 12 residues long. Concerning this clone: What it binds is not known.

The TCR was taken from a person aged 18 to 70 in good health. The chain recombines TRBV6-6 with TRBJ2-7; D call uncertain. Sequenced: blood. The CDR3 loop is CASSIDVGEQYF. DNA for the CDR3: TGTGCCAGCAGTATCGACGTCGGCGAGCAGTACTTC.